Listed below are T cell receptor beta chains from one sample, sequenced in a study of blood T cell repertoires in COVID-19. Clones were sequenced by immunoSEQ multiplex PCR, and TCRdb holds only the in-frame ones, with some missing. Among approximately 5,800 clones, about 79% were seen once, and the ten largest hold 12%. The sequenced material came from peripheral blood. The receptor source for this set is a human donor with active COVID-19. The donor label of this sample is uncertain. The CDR3 runs from the conserved cysteine through the conserved F or W. A D gene is named only where the DNA matches it firmly. The size field is filled for only some rows; it gives once, few, many or a size class.

NA	NA	TRBV7-2	TRBJ2-1	TGTGCCAGCAGCTTTGGAGGTGAGCAGTTCTTC	CASSFGGEQFF
NA	NA	TRBV6-5	TRBJ2-1	TGTGCCAGCATAGTATACCTCTCGGGGGTCAATGAGCAGTTCTTC	CASIVYLSGVNEQFF
large	NA	TRBV6-5	TRBJ1-1	TGTGCCAGCAGTTTAACAGGTATGAACACTGAAGCTTTCTTT	CASSLTGMNTEAFF
NA	TRBD2	TRBV6-5	TRBJ2-5	TGTGCCAGCAGGCAGGGCGGGGGAGAGACCCAGTACTTC	CASRQGGGETQYF
NA	TRBD2	TRBV24-1	TRBJ2-1	TGTGCCACCAGTGATCCCGCTAGCGGGAGAGTAGACAATGAGCAGTTCTTC	CATSDPASGRVDNEQFF
NA	TRBD2	TRBV5-1	TRBJ2-3	TGCGCCAGCAGCTTGGTCCCTAGCGGGAGGATCACTAGCACAGATACGCAGTATTTT	CASSLVPSGRITSTDTQYF
NA	TRBD2	TRBV28	TRBJ2-1	TGTGCCAGCAGTTCGATTCGGGGACTAGCGGGAGGTTTGGGACTTTACAATGAGCAGTTCTTC	CASSSIRGLAGGLGLYNEQFF
NA	NA	TRBV6-6	TRBJ1-2	TGTGCCAGCAGTGGCAAGCGGCAGGAAAACTGGTATGGCTACACCTTC	CASSGKRQENWYGYTF
NA	NA	TRBV4-3	TRBJ1-2	TGCGCCAGCAGCCACTTAGACAGGTGGATCTATGGCTACACCTTC	CASSHLDRWIYGYTF
once	NA	TRBV10-2	TRBJ2-4	TGCGCCAGCAGCGAACGCGCCCGAAGGCTACGAGCGAACATTCAGTACTTC	CASSERARRLRANIQYF
NA	NA	TRBV6-2/TRBV6-3	TRBJ2-1	TGTGCCAGCAGTTATGCCTGGAGCTCCTACAATGAGCAGTTCTTC	CASSYAWSSYNEQFF
NA	TRBD1	TRBV3-1/TRBV3-2	TRBJ1-1	TGTGCCAGCAGCCAAGATGGGGCAGGGGGCCAGAACACTGAAGCTTTCTTT	CASSQDGAGGQNTEAFF
NA	NA	TRBV9	TRBJ2-3	TGTGCCAGCAGCGTAGGTTCGCACGCGGGTTCGACGGATACGCAGTATTTT	CASSVGSHAGSTDTQYF
NA	TRBD2	TRBV20-1	TRBJ2-1	TGCAGTGCTAGGGAGACTAGCTCGGAGTTCTTC	CSARETSSEFF
NA	TRBD1	TRBV29-1	TRBJ1-2	TGCAGCGTTGAAGATCAACAGGGGGATGGCTACACCTTC	CSVEDQQGDGYTF
NA	NA	TRBV27	TRBJ1-2	TGTGCCAGCAGCCTACAGGGTAACTATGGCTACACCTTC	CASSLQGNYGYTF
NA	NA	TRBV5-1	TRBJ2-5	TGCGCCAGCAGCGCGCTCAGGGCGCGAGAGACCCAGTACTTC	CASSALRARETQYF
once	TRBD1	TRBV18	TRBJ2-7	TGTGCCAGCTCACCGCGGACAGGGACGAAACAAGCCTACGAGCAGTACTTC	CASSPRTGTKQAYEQYF
few	NA	TRBV4-3	TRBJ2-3	TGCGCCAGCAGCCAAGGGCCAGGGGACCTGGATACGCAGTATTTT	CASSQGPGDLDTQYF
medium-sized	TRBD1	TRBV30	TRBJ1-4	TGTGCCTGGAGTGTACAGGAACAGGGGAATGAAAAACTGTTTTTT	CAWSVQEQGNEKLFF
NA	NA	TRBV5-1	TRBJ1-1	TGCGCCAGCAGCTTAAGCGAATACAACACTGAAGCTTTCTTT	CASSLSEYNTEAFF
NA	NA	TRBV18	TRBJ1-1	TGTGCCAGCTCCCAGACAGCCTCCTTGAACACTGAAGCTTTCTTT	CASSQTASLNTEAFF
NA	NA	TRBV6-2/TRBV6-3	TRBJ2-1	TGTGCCAGCAGTTATGTAGGGCGAAGGGGCAATGAGCAGTTCTTC	CASSYVGRRGNEQFF
NA	TRBD1	TRBV11-2	TRBJ2-3	TGTGCCAGCAGCCTACAGGGGGCAGGGAGCACAGATACGCAGTATTTT	CASSLQGAGSTDTQYF
few	TRBD1	TRBV6-5	TRBJ1-5	TGTGCCAGCAGTCCCGGACAGGCCCTGAGTCAGCCCCAGCATTTT	CASSPGQALSQPQHF
NA	TRBD2	TRBV28	TRBJ2-1	TGTGCCAGCAGTTTACCCGAAAACGGGAGGGGCTACAATGAGCAGTTCTTC	CASSLPENGRGYNEQFF
NA	NA	TRBV3-1/TRBV3-2	TRBJ2-1	TGTGCCAGCGCGAACAGACAGGCTGATCAGTTCTTC	CASANRQADQFF
NA	NA	TRBV5-1	TRBJ1-4	TGCGCCAGCAGCTTGAACCCCAGAGGATTCGGGGAAAAACTGTTTTTT	CASSLNPRGFGEKLFF
NA	TRBD2	TRBV6-6	TRBJ2-7	TGTGCCAGCAGCCTCGGACTAGCGGGAGGGTACGAGCAGTACTTC	CASSLGLAGGYEQYF
NA	TRBD1	TRBV27	TRBJ1-5	TGTGCCAGCAGTCCTCGGACAGGGACAAGCAATCAGCCCCAGCATTTT	CASSPRTGTSNQPQHF
once	NA	TRBV2	TRBJ1-2	TGTGCCAGCAGTGCTCGAACAGGGTTGTCTGGCTACACCTTC	CASSARTGLSGYTF
NA	TRBD1	TRBV7-2	TRBJ2-1	TGTGCCAGCAGCATCCGGGACAGGGGGTCTGATGAGCAGTTCTTC	CASSIRDRGSDEQFF
NA	TRBD1	TRBV28	TRBJ1-6	TGTGCCAGCAGTTTCGTGACAGGGCCGACCTTTTCACCCCTCCACTTT	CASSFVTGPTFSPLHF
few	TRBD1	TRBV27	TRBJ1-6	TGTGCCAGCAGTGGGATCGGGCAGGGGGGTTCACCCCTCCACTTT	CASSGIGQGGSPLHF
NA	NA	TRBV7-2	TRBJ2-7	TGTGCCAGCAGCGGGGATAAGGGGTCCTACGAGCAGTACTTC	CASSGDKGSYEQYF
NA	TRBD1	TRBV2	TRBJ2-2	TGTGCCACCCGACAGGGGGCGGTCGGGGAGCTGTTTTTT	CATRQGAVGELFF